One and the same sample provided the 28 T cell receptor beta chains below, sequenced in a study of T cells in localized non-small cell lung cancer. Some clones are missing from TCRdb's copy, which holds only in-frame ones; the method was immunoSEQ multiplex PCR. The sample records fewer than 20,000 clones, around 91% being singletons. Sample: peripheral blood, taken before any cancer treatment. The receptors shown here come from a female donor older than 55 with stage III squamous cell lung carcinoma.

V gene TRBV19 combines with J gene TRBJ1-1, with D possibly TRBD1 on 5 matching bases. There are 13 residues in the CDR3. CDR1 LNHDA and CDR2 SQIVND come from the germline V gene (reference sequence). Trimming removed 2 bases at V and 4 bases at J, with 8 bases between. Here the CDR3 DNA reads TGTGCCAGTAGTATATGGGGGGGCACTGAAGCTTTCTTT. This sequence encodes CASSIWGGTEAFF.

The rearrangement uses TRBV2 and TRBJ2-7, with D possibly TRBD1 on 7 matching bases. The germline gives CDR1 SNHLY, CDR2 FYNNEI. The CDR3 totals 12 residues. V lost 6 bases, J lost 3 bases, and 9 bases lay in between. The CDR3 reads CASSRGDYEQYF. The CDR3 DNA reads as TGTGCCAGCAGCAGGGGGGACTACGAGCAGTACTTC. The whole variable domain, remainder taken from reference TRBV2 and TRBJ2-7, is EPEVTQTPSHQVTQMGQEVILRCVPISNHLYFYWYRQILGQKVEFLVSFYNNEISEKSEIFDDQFSVERPDGSNFTLKIRSTKLEDSAMYFCASSRGDYEQYFGPGTRLTVT.

The chain combines TRBV7-8 with TRBJ2-3, with D tentatively TRBD1 (6 bases). The germline V gene has CDR1 SGHVS and CDR2 FQNEAQ. The CDR3 sequence is 15 residues long. Trimming stripped 2 bases from V and 0 bases from J, with 9 bases between. Here the CDR3 reads CASSLTRGSTDTQYF. As DNA, the CDR3 is TGTGCCAGCAGCTTAACCAGGGGAAGCACAGATACGCAGTATTTT.

This rearrangement joins TRBV10-3 to TRBJ1-1, with a tentative D call TRBD1 (6 bases). The V end was cut by 9 bases, the J end by 3 bases, with 14 bases between. Germline assignment: CDR1 ENHRY and CDR2 SYGVKD. The length of the CDR3 is 13 residues. As DNA, the CDR3 is TGTGCCATACAGGGTCATGGGGACACTGAAGCTTTCTTT. It encodes CAIQGHGDTEAFF.

V gene TRBV11-1 combines with J gene TRBJ2-1; TRBD2 matches at 7 bases. CDR1 SGHAT and CDR2 FQDESV come from the germline V gene (reference sequence). J was trimmed by 3 bases and V by 3 bases; bases with no gene match: 8. The length of the CDR3 is 16 residues. The CDR3 region has the DNA TGTGCCAGCAGCTTTCGGCGGGAGCGCGACTACAATGAGCAGTTCTTC. It translates to CASSFRRERDYNEQFF.

In its sample, this clone was seen once. The chain employs TRBV4-1 and TRBJ1-2; 7 bases map to TRBD1. Germline-derived CDR1 and CDR2 are MGHRA and YSYEKL. Trimming removed 5 bases from V and 9 bases from J; junction bases left unmatched: 12. The CDR3 spans 14 residues. CDR3 sequence: CASSKGQDSVSYTF. The CDR3 DNA sequence: TGCGCCAGCAGCAAAGGACAGGACTCTGTTAGCTACACCTTC.

V usage is TRBV6-1 and J usage is TRBJ1-5, with D perhaps matching TRBD1 (5 bases). V lost 2 bases and J 3 bases, leaving 8 bases between the germline ends. The germline CDR1 and CDR2 sequences are MNHNS and SASEGT. This CDR3 has 14 residues. The CDR3: CASSEIGTNQPQHF. For the CDR3, the DNA is TGTGCCAGCAGTGAAATAGGGACCAATCAGCCCCAGCATTTT.

The chain couples TRBV2 to TRBJ1-5, with a possible D match to TRBD1 (5 bases). CDR1 and CDR2 (germline): SNHLY, FYNNEI. Trimming left V 2 bases short and J 5 bases short, with 10 bases between. This CDR3 contains 14 residues. The CDR3 DNA is TGTGCCAGCAGTGAAACCAGGGTTGATCAGCCCCAGCATTTT. Translated, it gives CASSETRVDQPQHF.

The V call is TRBV7-9, the J call TRBJ2-7, with D maybe TRBD2 (5 bases). The CDR3 loop spans 15 amino acids. Trimming removed 2 bases from V and 1 base from J, with 12 bases in between. In germline, CDR1 is SEHNR, CDR2 FQNEAQ (reference sequence). The CDR3 loop reads CASSLLSEVSYEQYF. CDR3 sequence (DNA): TGTGCCAGCAGCTTATTGTCGGAGGTGTCCTACGAGCAGTACTTC.

This chain links TRBV7-8 with TRBJ2-1; D might be TRBD2 (6 bases). Germline V lookup: CDR1 SGHVS, CDR2 FQNEAQ. V lost 1 base and J lost 0, with 7 bases in between. The CDR3 is 15 residues long. The CDR3 here is CASSLGGVSYNEQFF. The CDR3 region has the DNA TGTGCCAGCAGCTTAGGCGGGGTCTCCTACAATGAGCAGTTCTTC.

The chain links TRBV7-3 to TRBJ2-1, with 13 bases identical to TRBD2. This CDR3 has 16 residues. J gave up 8 bases and V 5 bases, and 9 bases lay outside the gene matches. The germline V gene encodes CDR1 SGHTA and CDR2 FQGTGA. The CDR3 loop reads CASSPRTSGGVDEQFF. The DNA for the CDR3 is TGTGCCAGCAGCCCTCGGACTAGCGGGGGTGTGGATGAGCAGTTCTTC.

The chain has TRBV15 and TRBJ1-1; D remains unclear. This CDR3 has 13 residues. The germline CDR1 and CDR2 sequences are LNHNV and YYDKDF (reference sequence). Trimming shortened V by 0 bases and J by 7 bases, and 9 bases separated the two germline ends. CDR3 sequence: CATSRDRLGEAFF. The CDR3 nucleotides are TGTGCCACCAGCAGAGATAGGTTGGGTGAAGCTTTCTTT.

This chain uses TRBV5-1 with TRBJ1-2; D gene ambiguous. V shed 4 bases and J shed 2 bases, with 9 bases lying between them. This CDR3 contains 13 residues. Germline lookup yields CDR1 SGHRS and CDR2 YFSETQ. CDR3 bases: TGCGCCAGCAGCATCGCTACCAACTATGGCTACACCTTC. Translation gives CASSIATNYGYTF.

The chain couples TRBV28 to TRBJ2-1; tentative D call: TRBD2 (6 bases). The CDR3 contains 15 residues. Trimming took off 6 bases at V and 0 bases at J, with 12 bases between the two ends. Germline V lookup: CDR1 MDHEN, CDR2 SYDVKM. This CDR3 reads CASSQTRSSYNEQFF. In nucleotides, the CDR3 is TGTGCCAGCAGCCAGACTAGAAGCTCCTACAATGAGCAGTTCTTC.

CDR3 nucleotide sequence: TGTGCCAGCAGTTCGGGACAGCAAGAGACCCAGTACTTC. Translation: CASSSGQQETQYF. The V call is TRBV28, the J call TRBJ2-5, with 7 positions matching TRBD1. V lost 4 bases, J lost 2 bases, and 1 base stayed unmatched. CDR1 MDHEN and CDR2 SYDVKM come from the germline V gene. The CDR3 is 13 residues long.

This clone was recorded only once. This chain links TRBV7-3 with TRBJ1-2; 9 bases are shared with TRBD1. Looked up from germline, CDR1 is SGHTA and CDR2 is FQGTGA. With V trimmed by 5 bases and J by 6 bases, 7 bases remained unmatched. The CDR3 has 14 residues. The CDR3 DNA is TGTGCCAGCAGCCCGAATACAGGGGGCGATGGCTACACCTTC. The encoded protein is CASSPNTGGDGYTF.

The genes are TRBV5-4 and TRBJ1-2, with TRBD1 matching over 9 bases. From germline, CDR1 is SGHNT and CDR2 YYREEE (reference sequence). There are 15 residues in the CDR3. The V segment lost 2 bases and the J segment 8 bases; nucleotides outside the gene matches: 10. The CDR3 region has the DNA TGTGCCAGCAGCTTAGATGGGACAGGGATGGGAGGCTACACCTTC. This sequence encodes CASSLDGTGMGGYTF.

The chain combines TRBV7-9 with TRBJ1-1, with unresolved D. The CDR3 runs 16 residues. V shed 0 bases and J shed 0 bases, with 11 bases lying between them. Germline V CDR1 and CDR2: SEHNR, FQNEAQ (reference sequence). The CDR3 loop is CASSLAKGRMNTEAFF. CDR3 in DNA: TGTGCCAGCAGCTTAGCGAAGGGCCGTATGAACACTGAAGCTTTCTTT.

This sequence joins TRBV7-9 and TRBJ2-5; no firm D call. Germline values: CDR1 SEHNR, CDR2 FQNEAQ (reference sequence). There are 12 residues in the CDR3. Deletions cut 2 bases from V and 2 bases from J, with 3 bases between. CDR3 nucleotides: TGTGCCAGCAGCTTAAGGCAAGAGACCCAGTACTTC. Amino acids: CASSLRQETQYF. Variable domain in full (rest from reference TRBV7-9 and TRBJ2-5): DTGVSQNPRHKITKRGQNVTFRCDPISEHNRLYWYRQTLGQGPEFLTYFQNEAQLEKSRLLSDRFSAERPKGSFSTLEIQRTEQGDSAMYLCASSLRQETQYFGPGTRLLVL.

V and J are TRBV27 and TRBJ2-5; maybe TRBD2 (6 bases). Germline loops: CDR1 MNHEY, CDR2 SMNVEV (reference sequence). V was trimmed by 2 bases and J by 2 bases, leaving 9 bases between them. CDR3 length equals 14 residues. The CDR3 bases are TGTGCCAGCAGTTTAAGGCGGGGACAAGAGACCCAGTACTTC. It codes for CASSLRRGQETQYF.

The rearrangement uses TRBV30 and TRBJ1-6, with TRBD1 matching 7 bases. CDR1 GTSNPN and CDR2 SVGIG come from the germline V gene (reference sequence). This CDR3 contains 14 residues. V was pared by 0 bases and J by 10 bases, with 6 bases of the junction left unmatched. CDR3 nucleotide sequence: TGTGCCTGGAGTGTACGAGGGGGCGGATCACCCCTCCACTTT. It translates to CAWSVRGGGSPLHF.

This clone was recorded only once. V and J are TRBV15 and TRBJ2-1; D may match TRBD1 or TRBD2 (5 bases each). The V end was cut by 0 bases, the J end by 4 bases, with 7 bases between. Germline CDR1 and CDR2: LNHNV and YYDKDF (reference sequence). The CDR3 loop spans 14 amino acids. The CDR3 bases are TGTGCCACCAGCAGAGAGGGGGTATACAATGAGCAGTTCTTC. Amino acids: CATSREGVYNEQFF. Complete variable domain (other parts from reference TRBV15 and TRBJ2-1): DAMVIQNPRYQVTQFGKPVTLSCSQTLNHNVMYWYQQKSSQAPKLLFHYYDKDFNNEADTPDNFQSRRPNTSFCFLDIRSPGLGDTAMYLCATSREGVYNEQFFGPGTRLTVL.

The chain recombines TRBV7-8 with TRBJ2-5, with TRBD1 as a possible D gene (6 bases). Germline CDR1 reads SGHVS; CDR2 reads FQNEAQ. The CDR3 is 14 residues long. Trimming removed 2 bases from V and 5 bases from J, with 12 bases in between. CDR3 DNA sequence: TGTGCCAGCAGCTTAATCAGGGGCGTGGAGACCCAGTACTTC. Its protein product is CASSLIRGVETQYF.

The V gene is TRBV6-1, the J gene TRBJ1-5; TRBD1 aligns across 7 bases. This CDR3 has 14 residues. Trimming cost V 2 bases and J 6 bases; bases outside gene matches: 4. The V gene's germline CDR1 is MNHNS and CDR2 SASEGT. CDR3 coding DNA: TGTGCCAGCAGTGAACTAGGGGGCGGTCAGCCCCAGCATTTT. This sequence encodes CASSELGGGQPQHF.

The V and J genes are TRBV30 and TRBJ2-5; possible D gene TRBD2, 7 bases. The CDR3 contains 14 residues. The V gene's germline CDR1 is GTSNPN and CDR2 SVGIG (reference sequence). Trimming removed 5 bases at V and 5 bases at J, with 18 bases between. The DNA for the CDR3 is TGTGCCTGGTCATGGGGGGGGGCTGATGAGACCCAGTACTTC. Residues: CAWSWGGADETQYF.

This chain uses TRBV6-1 with TRBJ1-2; the D gene is possibly TRBD1 (5 bases). V lost 2 bases and J 8 bases, leaving 12 bases between the germline ends. There are 13 residues in the CDR3. Germline V gene lookup returns CDR1 MNHNS and CDR2 SASEGT. The CDR3 DNA sequence: TGTGCCAGCAGTGAATGGTCAGGGATCGGCTACACCTTC. Protein: CASSEWSGIGYTF.

The genes are TRBV28 and TRBJ1-1, with D perhaps matching TRBD1 (6 bases). Germline CDR1 reads MDHEN; CDR2 reads SYDVKM. The CDR3 contains 14 residues. V was cut by 8 bases and J by 1 base, with 14 bases left in between. The CDR3 DNA sequence: TGTGCCAGCCGCAGCGGGACATCGAACACTGAAGCTTTCTTT. Translation gives CASRSGTSNTEAFF.

V gene TRBV19 combines with J gene TRBJ1-2, with 7 bases aligning to TRBD1. V dropped 5 bases and J dropped 8; count of bases not matched to a gene: 11. Germline assignment: CDR1 LNHDA and CDR2 SQIVND (reference sequence). The CDR3 contains 14 residues. The CDR3 here is CASSVDRDQGGYTF. CDR3 coding DNA: TGTGCCAGTAGTGTTGACAGGGATCAGGGCGGCTACACCTTC.